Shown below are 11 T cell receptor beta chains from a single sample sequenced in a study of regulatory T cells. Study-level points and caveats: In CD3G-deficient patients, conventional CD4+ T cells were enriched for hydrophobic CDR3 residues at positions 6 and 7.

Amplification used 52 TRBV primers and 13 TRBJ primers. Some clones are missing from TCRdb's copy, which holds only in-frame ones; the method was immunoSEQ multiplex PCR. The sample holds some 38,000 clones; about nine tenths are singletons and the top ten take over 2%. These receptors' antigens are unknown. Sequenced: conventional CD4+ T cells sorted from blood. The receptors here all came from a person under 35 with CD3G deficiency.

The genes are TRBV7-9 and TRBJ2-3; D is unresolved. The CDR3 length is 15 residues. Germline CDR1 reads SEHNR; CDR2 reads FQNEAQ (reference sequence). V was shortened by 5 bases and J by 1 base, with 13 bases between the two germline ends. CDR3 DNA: TGTGCCAGCAGCCTCTCGGGCAGCCGCACAGATACGCAGTATTTT. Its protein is CASSLSGSRTDTQYF.

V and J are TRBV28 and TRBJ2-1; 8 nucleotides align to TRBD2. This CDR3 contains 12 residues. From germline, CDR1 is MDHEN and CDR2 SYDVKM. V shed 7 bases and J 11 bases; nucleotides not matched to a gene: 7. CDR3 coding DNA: TGTGCCAGCACTTCTCGCGGGAGGAAGCAGTTCTTC. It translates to CASTSRGRKQFF.

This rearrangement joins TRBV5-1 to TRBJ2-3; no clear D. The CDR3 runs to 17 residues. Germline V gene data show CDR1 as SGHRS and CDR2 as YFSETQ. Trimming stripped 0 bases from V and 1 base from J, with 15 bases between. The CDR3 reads CASSLAIGALGTDTQYF. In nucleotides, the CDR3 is TGCGCCAGCAGCTTGGCCATCGGAGCCCTGGGCACAGATACGCAGTATTTT.

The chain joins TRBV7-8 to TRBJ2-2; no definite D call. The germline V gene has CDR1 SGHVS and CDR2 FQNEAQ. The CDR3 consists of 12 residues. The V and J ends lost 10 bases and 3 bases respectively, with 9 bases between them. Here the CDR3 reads CATRPYTGELFF. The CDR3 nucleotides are TGTGCCACCCGACCCTACACCGGGGAGCTGTTTTTT. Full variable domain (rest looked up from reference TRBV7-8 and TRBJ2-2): GAGVSQSPRYKVAKRGQDVALRCDPISGHVSLFWYQQALGQGPEFLTYFQNEAQLDKSGLPSDRFFAERPEGSVSTLKIQRTQQEDSAVYLCATRPYTGELFFGEGSRLTVL.

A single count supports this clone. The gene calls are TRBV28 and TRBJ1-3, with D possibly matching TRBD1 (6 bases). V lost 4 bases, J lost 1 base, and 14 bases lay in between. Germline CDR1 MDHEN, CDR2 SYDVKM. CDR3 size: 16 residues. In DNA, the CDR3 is TGTGCCAGCAGTTCATCAGGGGCGCCATCTGGAAACACCATATATTTT. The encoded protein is CASSSSGAPSGNTIYF.

The CDR3 loop reads CASSFRARTQYF. The CDR3 coding sequence is TGTGCCAGCAGCTTTCGCGCGCGAACGCAGTATTTT. The J gene is TRBJ2-3, the V gene TRBV11-2; D not resolved. CDR1 is SGHAT and CDR2 is FQNNGV in the germline V gene. V lost 3 bases and J lost 9, with 10 bases in between. The CDR3 is made up of 12 amino acids.

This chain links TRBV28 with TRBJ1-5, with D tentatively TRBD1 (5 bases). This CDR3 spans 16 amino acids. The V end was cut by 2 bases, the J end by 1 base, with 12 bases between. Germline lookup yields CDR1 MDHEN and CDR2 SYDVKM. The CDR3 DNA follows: TGTGCCAGCAGTTTAAGGGGCAGGGTGAGCAATCAGCCCCAGCATTTT. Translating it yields CASSLRGRVSNQPQHF.

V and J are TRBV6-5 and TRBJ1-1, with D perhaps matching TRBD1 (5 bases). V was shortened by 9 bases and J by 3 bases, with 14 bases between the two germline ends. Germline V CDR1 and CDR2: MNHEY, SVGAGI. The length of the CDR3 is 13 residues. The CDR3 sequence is CASSLRVHTEAFF. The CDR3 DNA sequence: TGTGCCAGTTCACTCAGGGTTCACACTGAAGCTTTCTTT.

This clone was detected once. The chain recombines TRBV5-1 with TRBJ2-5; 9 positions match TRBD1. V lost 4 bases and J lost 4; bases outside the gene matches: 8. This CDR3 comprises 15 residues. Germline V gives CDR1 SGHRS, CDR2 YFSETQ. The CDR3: CASSGQGRDLETQYF. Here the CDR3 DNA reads TGCGCCAGCAGCGGACAGGGGAGGGATTTAGAGACCCAGTACTTC.

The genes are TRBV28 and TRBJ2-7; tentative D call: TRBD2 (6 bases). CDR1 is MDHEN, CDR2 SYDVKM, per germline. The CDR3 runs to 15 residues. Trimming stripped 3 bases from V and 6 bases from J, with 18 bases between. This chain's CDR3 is CASSLESGGRGEQYF. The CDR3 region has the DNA TGTGCCAGCAGTTTGGAGTCCGGGGGTCGAGGCGAGCAGTACTTC.

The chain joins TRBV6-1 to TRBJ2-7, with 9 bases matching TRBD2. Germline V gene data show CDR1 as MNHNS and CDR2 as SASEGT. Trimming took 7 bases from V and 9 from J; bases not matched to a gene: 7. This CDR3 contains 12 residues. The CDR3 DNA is TGTGCCAGCAACGGCGGGAGGGCCGCGCAGTACTTC. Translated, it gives CASNGGRAAQYF.